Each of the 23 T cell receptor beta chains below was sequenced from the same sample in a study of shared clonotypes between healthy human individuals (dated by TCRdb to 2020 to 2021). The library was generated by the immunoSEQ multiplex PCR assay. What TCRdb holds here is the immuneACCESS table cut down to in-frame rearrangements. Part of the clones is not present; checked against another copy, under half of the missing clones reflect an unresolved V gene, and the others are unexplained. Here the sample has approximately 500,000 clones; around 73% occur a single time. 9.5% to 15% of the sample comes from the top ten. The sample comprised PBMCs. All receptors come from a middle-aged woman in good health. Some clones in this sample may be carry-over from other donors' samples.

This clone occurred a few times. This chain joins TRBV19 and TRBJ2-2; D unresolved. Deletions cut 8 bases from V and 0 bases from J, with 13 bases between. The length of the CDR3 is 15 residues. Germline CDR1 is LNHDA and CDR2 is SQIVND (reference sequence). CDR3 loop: CASLPFSSNTGELFF. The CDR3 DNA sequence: TGTGCCAGTCTCCCCTTCAGTTCGAACACCGGGGAGCTGTTTTTT.

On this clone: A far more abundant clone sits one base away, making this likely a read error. The CDR3 loop is CAWRRGVSTCEQYF. The CDR3 coding sequence is TGTGCCTGGAGGCGGGGGGTAAGCACCTGCGAGCAGTACTTC. The J gene is TRBJ2-7, the V gene TRBV30, with TRBD2 identical over 8 bases. In germline, CDR1 is GTSNPN, CDR2 SVGIG (reference sequence). Trimming cost V 3 bases and J 6 bases; bases outside gene matches: 10. The CDR3 length is 14 residues.

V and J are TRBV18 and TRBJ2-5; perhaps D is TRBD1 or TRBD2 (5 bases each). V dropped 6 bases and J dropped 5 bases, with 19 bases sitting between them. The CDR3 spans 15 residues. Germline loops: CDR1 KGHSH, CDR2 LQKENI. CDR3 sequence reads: CASSRAQRGAETQYF. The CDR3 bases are TGTGCCAGCTCCCGGGCACAGAGGGGTGCGGAGACCCAGTACTTC.

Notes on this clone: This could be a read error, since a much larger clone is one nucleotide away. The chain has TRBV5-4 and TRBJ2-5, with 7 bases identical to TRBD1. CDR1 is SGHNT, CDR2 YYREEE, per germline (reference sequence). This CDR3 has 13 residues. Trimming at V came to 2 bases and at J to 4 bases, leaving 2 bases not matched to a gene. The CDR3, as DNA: TGTGCCAGCAGCTTACCAGGGGGAGAGACCCAGTACTTC. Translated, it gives CASSLPGGETQYF.

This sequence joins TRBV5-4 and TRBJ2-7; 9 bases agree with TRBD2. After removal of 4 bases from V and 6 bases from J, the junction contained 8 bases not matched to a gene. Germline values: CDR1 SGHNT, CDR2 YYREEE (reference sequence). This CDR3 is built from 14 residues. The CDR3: CASSHIAGVGEQYF. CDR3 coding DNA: TGTGCCAGCAGCCACATAGCGGGAGTAGGCGAGCAGTACTTC.

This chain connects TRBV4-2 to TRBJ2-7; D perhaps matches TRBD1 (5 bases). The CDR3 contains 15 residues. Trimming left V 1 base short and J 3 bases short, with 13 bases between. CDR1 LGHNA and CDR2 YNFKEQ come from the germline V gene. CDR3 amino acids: CASSQAKGRVYEQYF. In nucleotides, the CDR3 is TGTGCCAGCAGCCAAGCAAAAGGCAGGGTCTACGAGCAGTACTTC.

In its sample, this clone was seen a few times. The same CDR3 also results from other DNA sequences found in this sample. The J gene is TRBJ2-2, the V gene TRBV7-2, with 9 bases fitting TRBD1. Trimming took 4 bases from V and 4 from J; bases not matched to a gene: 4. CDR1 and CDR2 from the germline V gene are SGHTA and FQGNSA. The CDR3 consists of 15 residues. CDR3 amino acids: CASSSRQGGTGELFF. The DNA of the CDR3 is TGTGCCAGCAGCTCCAGACAGGGGGGCACCGGGGAGCTGTTTTTT.

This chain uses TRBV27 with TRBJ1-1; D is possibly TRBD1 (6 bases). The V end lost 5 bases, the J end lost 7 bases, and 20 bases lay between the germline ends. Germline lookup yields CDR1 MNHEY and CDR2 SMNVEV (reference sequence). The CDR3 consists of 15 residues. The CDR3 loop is CASSLLGGGRVEAFF. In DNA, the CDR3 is TGTGCCAGCAGTCTCTTGGGCGGGGGCAGGGTTGAAGCTTTCTTT.

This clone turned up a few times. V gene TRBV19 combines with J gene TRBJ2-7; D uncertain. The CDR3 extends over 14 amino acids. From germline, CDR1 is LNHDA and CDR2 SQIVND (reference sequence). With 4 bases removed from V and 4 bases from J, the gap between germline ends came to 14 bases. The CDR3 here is CASSKPISEYEQYF. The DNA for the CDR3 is TGTGCCAGTAGTAAGCCCATTTCCGAGTACGAGCAGTACTTC.

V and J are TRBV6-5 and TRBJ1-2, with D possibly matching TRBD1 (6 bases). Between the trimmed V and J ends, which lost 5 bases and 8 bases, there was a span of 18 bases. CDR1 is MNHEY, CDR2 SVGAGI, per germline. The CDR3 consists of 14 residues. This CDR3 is CASSPLLTGWGYTF. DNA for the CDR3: TGTGCCAGCAGTCCACTACTTACAGGGTGGGGCTACACCTTC.

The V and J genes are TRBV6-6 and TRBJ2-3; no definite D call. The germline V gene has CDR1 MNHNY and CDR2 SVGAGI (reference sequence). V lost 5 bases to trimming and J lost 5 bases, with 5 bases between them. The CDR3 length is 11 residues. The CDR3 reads CASSPGDTQYF. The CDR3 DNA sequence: TGTGCCAGCAGTCCCGGAGATACGCAGTATTTT.

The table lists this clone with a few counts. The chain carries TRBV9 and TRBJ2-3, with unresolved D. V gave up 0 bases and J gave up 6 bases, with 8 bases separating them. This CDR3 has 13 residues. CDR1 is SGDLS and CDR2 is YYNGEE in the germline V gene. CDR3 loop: CASSVGAVDTQYF. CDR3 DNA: TGTGCCAGCAGCGTAGGGGCGGTGGATACGCAGTATTTT.

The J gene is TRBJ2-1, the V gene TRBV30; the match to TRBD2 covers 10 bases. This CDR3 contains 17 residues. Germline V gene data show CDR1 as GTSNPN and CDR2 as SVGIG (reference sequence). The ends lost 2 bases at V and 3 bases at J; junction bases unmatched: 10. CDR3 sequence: CAWSRLAGEGGYNEQFF. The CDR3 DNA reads TGTGCCTGGAGTCGGCTAGCGGGAGAGGGGGGCTACAATGAGCAGTTCTTC.

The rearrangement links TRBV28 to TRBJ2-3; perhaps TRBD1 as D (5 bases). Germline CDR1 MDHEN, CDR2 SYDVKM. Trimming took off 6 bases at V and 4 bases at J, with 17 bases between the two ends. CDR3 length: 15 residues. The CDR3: CASSPPQGLADTQYF. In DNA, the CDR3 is TGTGCCAGCAGCCCCCCCCAGGGCCTTGCAGATACGCAGTATTTT. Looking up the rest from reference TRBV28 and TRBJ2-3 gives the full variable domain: DVKVTQSSRYLVKRTGEKVFLECVQDMDHENMFWYRQDPGLGLRLIYFSYDVKMKEKGDIPEGYSVSREKKERFSLILESASTNQTSMYLCASSPPQGLADTQYFGPGTRLTVL.

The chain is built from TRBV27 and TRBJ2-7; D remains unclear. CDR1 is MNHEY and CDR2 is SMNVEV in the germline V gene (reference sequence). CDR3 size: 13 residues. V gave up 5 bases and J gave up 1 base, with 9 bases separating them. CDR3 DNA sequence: TGTGCCAGCAGTGCGCTCCCTTCCTACGAGCAGTACTTC. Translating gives CASSALPSYEQYF.

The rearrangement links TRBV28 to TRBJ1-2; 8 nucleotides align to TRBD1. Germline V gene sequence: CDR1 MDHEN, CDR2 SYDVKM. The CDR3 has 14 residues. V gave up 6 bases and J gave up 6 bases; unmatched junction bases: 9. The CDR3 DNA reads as TGTGCCAGCAGGAAGCCGGGACAGGTGGATGGCTACACCTTC. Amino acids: CASRKPGQVDGYTF.

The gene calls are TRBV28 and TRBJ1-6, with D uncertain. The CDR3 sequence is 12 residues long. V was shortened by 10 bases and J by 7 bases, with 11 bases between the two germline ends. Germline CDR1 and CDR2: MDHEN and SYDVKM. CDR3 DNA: TGTGCCATCCTGGGGTCAAATTCACCCCTCCACTTT. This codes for CAILGSNSPLHF.

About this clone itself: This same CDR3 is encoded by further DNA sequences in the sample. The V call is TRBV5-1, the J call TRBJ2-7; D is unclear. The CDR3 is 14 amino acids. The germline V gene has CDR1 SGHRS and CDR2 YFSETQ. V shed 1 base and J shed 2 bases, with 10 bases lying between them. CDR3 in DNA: TGCGCCAGCAGCTTGAGTACACCCCCCTACGAGCAGTACTTC. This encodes CASSLSTPPYEQYF.

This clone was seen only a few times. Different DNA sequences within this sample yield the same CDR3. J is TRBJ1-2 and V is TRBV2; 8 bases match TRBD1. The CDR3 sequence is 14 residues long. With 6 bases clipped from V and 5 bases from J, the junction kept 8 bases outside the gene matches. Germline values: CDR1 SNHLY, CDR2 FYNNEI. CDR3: CASRTGTGDYGYTF. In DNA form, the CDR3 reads TGTGCCAGCAGAACCGGGACAGGAGATTATGGCTACACCTTC.

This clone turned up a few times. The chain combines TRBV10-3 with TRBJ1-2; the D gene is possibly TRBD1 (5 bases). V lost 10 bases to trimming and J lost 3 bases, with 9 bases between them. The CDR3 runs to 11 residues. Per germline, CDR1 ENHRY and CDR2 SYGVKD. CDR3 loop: CATRRDYGYTF. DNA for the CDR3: TGTGCCACGCGCAGGGACTATGGCTACACCTTC.

The CDR3 spells CASSLASQDYGYTF. The CDR3 bases are TGCGCCAGCAGCTTGGCCAGTCAGGACTATGGCTACACCTTC. This rearrangement joins TRBV5-1 to TRBJ1-2; D remains unclear. The V gene's germline CDR1 is SGHRS and CDR2 YFSETQ. V was trimmed by 0 bases and J by 3 bases, leaving 9 bases between them. This CDR3 has 14 amino acids.

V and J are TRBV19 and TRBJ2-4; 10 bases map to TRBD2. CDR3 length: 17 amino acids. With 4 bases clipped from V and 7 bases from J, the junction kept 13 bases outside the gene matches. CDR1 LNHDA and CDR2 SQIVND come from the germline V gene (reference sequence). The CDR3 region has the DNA TGTGCCAGTAGTAGGACTAGCGGAGACCCTCCGAGGAACATTCAGTACTTC. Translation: CASSRTSGDPPRNIQYF.

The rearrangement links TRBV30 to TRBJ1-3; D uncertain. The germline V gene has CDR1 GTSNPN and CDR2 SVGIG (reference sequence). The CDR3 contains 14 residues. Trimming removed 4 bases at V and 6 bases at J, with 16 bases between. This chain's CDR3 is CAWTGLGSLNTIYF. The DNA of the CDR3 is TGTGCCTGGACGGGTCTCGGTAGCCTAAACACCATATATTTT.